These 4 T cell receptor beta chains share one sample of origin, sequenced in a study of T cell responses to AZD1222 COVID-19 vaccine (dated by TCRdb to the early 2020s). The library was obtained by the immunoSEQ multiplex PCR assay. Held by TCRdb, this immuneACCESS table contains in-frame sequences only and omits some clones. Under half of the omission traces to an unresolved V gene where checked; the cause of the rest is unknown. This sample comprises about 85,000 clones, about 92% of them detected only once. The ten most abundant clones make up roughly 2.3% of the sample. The time point label corresponds to: baseline before first vaccination. The sample here was peripheral blood, taken on day 0 of AZD1222 vaccination. The receptor set was obtained from an adult in good health.

V gene TRBV5-4 combines with J gene TRBJ2-1, with 14 positions matching TRBD2. Germline lookup yields CDR1 SGHNT and CDR2 YYREEE (reference sequence). The V segment lost 3 bases and the J segment 10 bases; nucleotides outside the gene matches: 6. This CDR3 spans 15 amino acids. This CDR3 is CASSSTSGRAGEQFF. The CDR3 DNA follows: TGTGCCAGCAGCTCGACTAGCGGGAGGGCCGGAGAGCAGTTCTTC.

The V call is TRBV29-1, the J call TRBJ2-1; D remains ambiguous. Trimming removed 0 bases at V and 6 bases at J, with 21 bases between. The CDR3 sequence is 17 residues long. Germline V CDR1 and CDR2: SQVTM, ANQGSEA. This chain's CDR3 is CSVEDHRGLPVGNEQFF. As DNA, the CDR3 is TGCAGCGTTGAAGATCACAGAGGCCTCCCAGTAGGCAATGAGCAGTTCTTC.

This clone has just one count. The CDR3 reads CASSQATSGGAHEQFF. In DNA form, the CDR3 reads TGCGCCAGCAGCCAAGCGACTAGCGGGGGGGCCCATGAGCAGTTCTTC. This sequence joins TRBV4-3 and TRBJ2-1, with 14 bases aligning to TRBD2. The CDR3 consists of 16 residues. Germline CDR1 is LGHNA and CDR2 is YSLEER. Trimming removed 1 base from V and 8 bases from J; junction bases left unmatched: 4.

The chain joins TRBV6-4 to TRBJ1-5; no firm D call. Germline V lookup: CDR1 MRHNA, CDR2 SNTAGT. The CDR3 runs to 18 residues. V lost 0 bases and J lost 0, with 15 bases in between. The DNA of the CDR3 is TGTGCCAGCAGTGACTCTGGTAGGAATTCCTATAGCAATCAGCCCCAGCATTTT. It encodes CASSDSGRNSYSNQPQHF.